The subject of this entry is one TCR beta chain. Its antigen remains unknown. This sample is part of a study of identical twins. Study conclusions and caveats: Out-of-frame TCR alpha sharing in monozygotic twins exceeded recombination model predictions. Twins' excess sharing was less marked for out-of-frame beta sequences. Because invariant MAIT and iNKT cells could be present, zero-insertion analyses could be partly confounded.

A universal primer binding site was introduced by template switching. The final cDNA contained unique molecular identifiers. TCRdb used MiXCR to reprocess the 5' RACE reads, holding one entry per CDR3 protein. The sample comprises 400,000 to 550,000 distinct CDR3 sequences, approximately 15% of which are singletons, and approximately 0.9% rests with the top ten. This CDR3 spans 14 amino acids. Per germline, CDR1 SGHRS and CDR2 YFSETQ. With V trimmed by 4 bases and J by 6 bases, 6 bases remained unmatched. In addition, the sample was reused for a study of yellow fever vaccine responses in identical twins.

The TCR originated in a woman younger than 30 in good health. The gene calls are TRBV5-1 and TRBJ2-1, with 8 bases matching TRBD2. Source material: CD4+ T cells sorted from blood. CDR3 protein: CASSRGGSGNEQFF. CDR3 sequence (DNA): TGCGCCAGCAGCCGGGGGGGTTCGGGCAATGAGCAGTTCTTC.